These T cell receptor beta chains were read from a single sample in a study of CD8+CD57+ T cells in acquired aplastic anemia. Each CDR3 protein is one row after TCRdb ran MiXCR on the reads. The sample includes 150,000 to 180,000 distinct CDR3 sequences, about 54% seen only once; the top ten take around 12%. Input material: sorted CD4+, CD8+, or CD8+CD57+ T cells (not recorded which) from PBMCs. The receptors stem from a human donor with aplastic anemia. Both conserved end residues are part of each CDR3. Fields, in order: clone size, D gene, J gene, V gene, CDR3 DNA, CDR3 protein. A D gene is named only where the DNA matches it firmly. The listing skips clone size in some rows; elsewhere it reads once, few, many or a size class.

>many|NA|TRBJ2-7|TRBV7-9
TGTGCCAGCAGCTTAAGCCTGAGACCCTTTGTCGAGCAGTACTTC
CASSLSLRPFVEQYF
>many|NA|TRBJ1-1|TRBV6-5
TGTGCCAGCAGTTACCGAGGGAGAGGGGGCACTGAAGCTTTCTTT
CASSYRGRGGTEAFF
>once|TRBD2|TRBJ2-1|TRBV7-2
TGTGCCAGCAGCTTAGGGCTAGCGGGAGAGGAGCAGTTCTTC
CASSLGLAGEEQFF
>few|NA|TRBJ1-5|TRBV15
TGTGCCACCAGCAGAGATCTGGGGGATGGGCAGCCCCAGCATTTT
CATSRDLGDGQPQHF
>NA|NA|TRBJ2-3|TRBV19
TGTGCCACAACCCAACGGGGGGCCACTAGCATAGATACGCAGTATTTT
CATTQRGATSIDTQYF
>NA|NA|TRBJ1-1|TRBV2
TGTGCCAGCACAATAGGGGGGACGATGAACACTGAAGCTTTCTTT
CASTIGGTMNTEAFF
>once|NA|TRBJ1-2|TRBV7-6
TGTGCCAGCAGCCTCCTCCGGGGAGGTTTGGATGGCTACACCTTC
CASSLLRGGLDGYTF
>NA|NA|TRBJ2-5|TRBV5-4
TGTGCCAGCAGCTTTAGGCTCGCGGGTAACCAAGAGACCCAGTACTTC
CASSFRLAGNQETQYF
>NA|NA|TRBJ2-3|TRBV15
TGTGCCACCAGCAAACGGGGTACTGTTAGCACAGATACGCAGTATTTT
CATSKRGTVSTDTQYF
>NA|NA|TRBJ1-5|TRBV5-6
TGTGCCAGCAGCTTGGGGGGACTTAGCAATCAGCCCCAGCATTTT
CASSLGGLSNQPQHF
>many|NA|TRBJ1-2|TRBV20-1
TGCAGTGCTAGAGACAGGGCAAAGGGCTATGGCTACACCTTC
CSARDRAKGYGYTF
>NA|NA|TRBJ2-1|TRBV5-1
TGCGCCAGTAAGGGGACGGGAGCAATCTACAATGAGCAGTTCTTC
CASKGTGAIYNEQFF
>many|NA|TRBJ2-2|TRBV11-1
TGTGCCAGCAGCTTAGGAGGGGTTAGCCCGCATTACACCGGGGAGCTGTTTTTT
CASSLGGVSPHYTGELFF
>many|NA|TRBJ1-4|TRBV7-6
TGTGCCAGCAGCCCGGTCGGGGGGATAGGGAATGAAAAACTGTTTTTT
CASSPVGGIGNEKLFF
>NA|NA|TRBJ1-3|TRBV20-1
TGCAGTGCTAGGGACTGGAACTCTGGAAACACCATATATTTT
CSARDWNSGNTIYF
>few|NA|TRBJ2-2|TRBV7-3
TGTGCCAGCAGCGGGGTGTCCGGGGAGCTGTTTTTT
CASSGVSGELFF
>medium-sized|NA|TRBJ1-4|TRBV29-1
TGCAGCGTTGAAGAGTGGGGTGGTGATGAAAAACTGTTTTTT
CSVEEWGGDEKLFF
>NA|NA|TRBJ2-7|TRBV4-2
TGTGCCAGCAGCCCGGGGGCAGGGGACCACTCCTACGAGCAGTACTTC
CASSPGAGDHSYEQYF
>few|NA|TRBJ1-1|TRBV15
TGTGCCACCAGCAGAGATTACGCAGGGAACACTGAAGCTTTCTTT
CATSRDYAGNTEAFF
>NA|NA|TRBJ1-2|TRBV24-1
TGTGCCACCAGTGATTCGAGGGAGGGGGGATTCTATGGCTACACCTTC
CATSDSREGGFYGYTF
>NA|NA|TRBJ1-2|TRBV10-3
TGTGCCATCAGTGAGGGCCAGGAGGGGTACTATGGCTACACCTTC
CAISEGQEGYYGYTF
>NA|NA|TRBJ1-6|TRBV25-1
TGTGCCAGCAGTGGGAGGGGGGCTCAGGATAATTCACCCCTCCACTTT
CASSGRGAQDNSPLHF
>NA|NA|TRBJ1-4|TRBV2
TGTGCCAGCCGACAGAGAGCGGGTAATGAAAAACTGTTTTTT
CASRQRAGNEKLFF
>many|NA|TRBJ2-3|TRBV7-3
TGTGCCAGCAGCTCCTTAAGGGGCGGGGATGGAGATACGCAGTATTTT
CASSSLRGGDGDTQYF
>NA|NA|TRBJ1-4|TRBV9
TGTGCCAGCAGCTCCAGGGCAGCTAATGAAAAACTGTTTTTT
CASSSRAANEKLFF
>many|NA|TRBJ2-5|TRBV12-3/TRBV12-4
TGTGCCAGCAGTACTAGACAGTTGAGGGATGAGGAGACCCAGTACTTC
CASSTRQLRDEETQYF
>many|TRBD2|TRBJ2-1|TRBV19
TGTGCCAGTAGTATTCCGACTAGCGGGGTAACCTACAATGAGCAGTTCTTC
CASSIPTSGVTYNEQFF
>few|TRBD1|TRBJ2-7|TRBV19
TGTGCCAGTAGGAGGGCGTCAGGGGGCTCCTACGAGCAGTACTTC
CASRRASGGSYEQYF
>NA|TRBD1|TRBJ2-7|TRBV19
TGTGCCAGTAGTTCCGGGACAGGGGTCTACTACGAGCAGTACTTC
CASSSGTGVYYEQYF
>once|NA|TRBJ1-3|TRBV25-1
TGTGCCAGCAGTGAATACCGCGCTGGAAACACCATATATTTT
CASSEYRAGNTIYF
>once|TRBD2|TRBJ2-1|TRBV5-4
TGTGCCAGCAACCCGACTAGCGGGATAAATGAGCAGTTCTTC
CASNPTSGINEQFF
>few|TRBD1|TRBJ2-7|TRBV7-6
TGTGCCAGCAGCTTCGGGACAGGGGGAATGTACGAGCAGTACTTC
CASSFGTGGMYEQYF
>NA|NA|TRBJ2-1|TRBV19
TGTGCCAGCAGAGTAGCCTCCTACAATGAGCAGTTCTTC
CASRVASYNEQFF
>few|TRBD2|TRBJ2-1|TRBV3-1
TGTGCCAGCAGCCAAGCGGGGGGGTACAATGAGCAGTTCTTC
CASSQAGGYNEQFF
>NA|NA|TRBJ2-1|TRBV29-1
TGCAGCGTTGATCAGGGGATTTCCTACAATGAGCAGTTCTTC
CSVDQGISYNEQFF
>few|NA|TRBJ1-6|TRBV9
TGTGCCAGCAGCGCTGTAAATTCACCCCTCCACTTT
CASSAVNSPLHF
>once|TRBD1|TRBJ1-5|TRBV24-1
TGTGCCACCAGCCAGGGGGGGTTTCAGCCCCAGCATTTT
CATSQGGFQPQHF
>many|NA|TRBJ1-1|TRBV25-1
TGTGCCAGCAGTGAATATGGCAGGAACACTGAAGCTTTCTTT
CASSEYGRNTEAFF
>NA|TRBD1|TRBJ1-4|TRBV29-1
TGCAGCGTAGGACAGGGGGCGGGAAAACTGTTTTTT
CSVGQGAGKLFF
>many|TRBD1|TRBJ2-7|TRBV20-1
TGCAGTGCCGGGGCCGACAGGGTCGTCTACGAGCAGTACTTC
CSAGADRVVYEQYF
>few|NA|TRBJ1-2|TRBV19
TGTGCCAGTACCTCCCAGGGGTTTTCTAACTATGGCTACACCTTC
CASTSQGFSNYGYTF
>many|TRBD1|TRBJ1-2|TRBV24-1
TGTGCCACCAGTGATTTGTGGCAGGGGGCATATGGCTACACCTTC
CATSDLWQGAYGYTF
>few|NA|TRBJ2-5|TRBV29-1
TGCAGCGTTGATAGGACAGCCCAAGAGACCCAGTACTTC
CSVDRTAQETQYF
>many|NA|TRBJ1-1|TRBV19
TGTGCCAGTAGCCTCAGGCCCTACGATGAAGCTTTCTTT
CASSLRPYDEAFF
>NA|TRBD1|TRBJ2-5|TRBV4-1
TGCGCCAGCAGCCAAGGAACAGGGGGCCGGGAGACCCAGTACTTC
CASSQGTGGRETQYF
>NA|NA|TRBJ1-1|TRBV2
TGTGCCAGCATAGGGGGAGGACTTGGGGCTTTCTTT
CASIGGGLGAFF
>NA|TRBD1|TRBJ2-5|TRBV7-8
TGTGCCAGCAGCCAAGAACAGGGGTCGGGTGAGACCCAGTACTTC
CASSQEQGSGETQYF
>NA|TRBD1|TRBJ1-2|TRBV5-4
TGTGCCAGCAGCGCCTCCGGGACAGGGGTACGTGGCTACACCTTC
CASSASGTGVRGYTF
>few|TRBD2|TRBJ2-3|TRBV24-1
TGTGCCACGGGTGAGATAGCGGGAGGCGGAACAGATACGCAGTATTTT
CATGEIAGGGTDTQYF
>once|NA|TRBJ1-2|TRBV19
TGTGCCAGTCAGGGCCGCTTGGGCTACACCTTC
CASQGRLGYTF
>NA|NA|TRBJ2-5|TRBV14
TGTGCCAGCAGCCAAGACGCCTCCCAAGAGACCCAGTACTTC
CASSQDASQETQYF